This T cell receptor beta chain was recorded in a study of cytomegalovirus exposure and HLA in healthy donors. Study overall: The early release's HLA-typed donors yielded 78 million or so unique TCRs. Study outcomes and limitations: A later analysis associated about 18,000 TCR beta sequences with HLA alleles at a 0.05 false discovery rate. Analyses of presence/absence relied on an assumption of roughly uniform sequencing depth across donors. The study recorded over 150 TCR beta chains that were cytomegalovirus-associated.

The study ran its PCR with 60 Vbeta and 13 Jbeta primers. Sequenced by immunoSEQ multiplex PCR; TCRdb stores in-frame clones only, minus some. This repertoire shows fewer than 350,000 clones, around 90% found once; its top ten account for about 2.3%. With regard to this clone: Its matching antigen is unknown.

This TCR derives from a woman in her late teens or twenties in good health and CMV-seronegative. The sample consisted of PBMCs.

The CDR3 is CSARLADEQFF. Written as DNA, the CDR3 is TGCAGTGCTCGACTAGCGGATGAGCAGTTCTTC. The V call is TRBV20-1, the J call TRBJ2-1; 9 bases line up with TRBD2. Losses at the gene ends were 5 bases for V and 8 bases for J; bases not matched to a gene: 1. The CDR3 spans 11 residues. Looked up from germline, CDR1 is DFQATT and CDR2 is SNEGSKA (reference sequence).